This passage covers 12 T cell receptor beta chains from one sample sequenced in a study of T-cell reconstitution after alpha-beta-depleted transplantation in children. Library preparation (for TCRbeta) was performed with unique molecular identifiers. TCRdb called the PCR reads again in MiXCR, with one record for every CDR3 protein. Of a few hundred thousand distinct CDR3 sequences listed, just over 20% are singletons. The sample was PBMCs from the stem cell graft donor, taken from the stem cell graft. These receptors came from a human donor who donated a stem cell graft to a child with acute myeloid leukemia.

Ten or more counts support this clonotype. This rearrangement joins TRBV20-1 to TRBJ2-2; D call uncertain. The CDR3 spans 13 residues. Per the germline V gene, CDR1 is DFQATT and CDR2 is SNEGSKA (reference sequence). The V and J ends lost 5 bases and 4 bases respectively, with 11 bases between them. CDR3 protein: CSAPYGFTGELFF. In DNA, the CDR3 is TGCAGTGCTCCTTATGGATTCACCGGGGAGCTGTTTTTT.

The V gene is TRBV28, the J gene TRBJ1-2, with a possible D match to TRBD1 (5 bases). This CDR3 comprises 15 residues. Germline assignment: CDR1 MDHEN and CDR2 SYDVKM. As DNA, the CDR3 is TGTGCTACAATCGGGGCAGACAAACCCTTCTATGGCTACACCTTC. Residues: CATIGADKPFYGYTF.

This chain links TRBV5-1 with TRBJ2-5; D is undetermined. Germline-derived CDR1 and CDR2 are SGHRS and YFSETQ. V was pared by 0 bases and J by 2 bases, with 5 bases between. The length of the CDR3 is 13 residues. Here the CDR3 reads CASSLATQETQYF. The CDR3 DNA reads TGCGCCAGCAGCTTGGCGACACAAGAGACCCAGTACTTC.

This clonotype was observed a few times. This chain links TRBV2 with TRBJ2-3, with D perhaps matching TRBD1 or TRBD2 (5 bases each). Trimming cost V 8 bases and J 0 bases, with 9 bases left between them. The CDR3 runs to 13 residues. Germline assignment: CDR1 SNHLY and CDR2 FYNNEI. The chain's CDR3 is CASFRDSTDTQYF. DNA of the CDR3: TGTGCCAGCTTCCGGGACAGCACAGATACGCAGTATTTT.

This clonotype was detected a few times. The genes are TRBV24-1 and TRBJ1-4, with 8 bases lining up with TRBD1. Germline-derived CDR1 and CDR2 are KGHDR and SFDVKD. Unmatched junction bases numbered 15, after V lost 8 bases and J lost 8 bases. CDR3 length: 16 amino acids. CDR3 residues: CATTHLKTGVREKLFF. The DNA for the CDR3 is TGTGCCACCACCCACCTCAAGACAGGGGTGAGAGAAAAACTGTTTTTT.

This clonotype was recorded a few times. The chain couples TRBV20-1 to TRBJ2-5, with D hard to call. The V end lost 5 bases, the J end lost 0 bases, and 13 bases lay between the germline ends. Germline V lookup: CDR1 DFQATT, CDR2 SNEGSKA (reference sequence). The CDR3 has 14 residues. This CDR3 reads CSAEREDYQETQYF. For the CDR3, the DNA is TGCAGTGCTGAACGCGAAGATTACCAAGAGACCCAGTACTTC.

This clonotype appeared a few times. Here the CDR3 reads CSADRDRWTEAFF. The DNA of the CDR3 is TGCAGTGCTGATCGGGACAGGTGGACTGAAGCTTTCTTT. The rearrangement joins TRBV20-1 to TRBJ1-1; TRBD1 agrees at 8 bases. The CDR3 length is 13 residues. Trimming removed 5 bases from V and 5 bases from J; junction bases left unmatched: 7. Germline CDR1 DFQATT, CDR2 SNEGSKA (reference sequence).

This clonotype was seen only a few times. The V and J genes are TRBV4-1 and TRBJ2-7; perhaps TRBD2 as D (5 bases). The CDR3 runs to 13 residues. CDR1 is MGHRA and CDR2 is YSYEKL in the germline V gene. The ends were cut back, 4 bases at V and 3 bases at J, with 10 bases in the middle. The CDR3 sequence is CASSPWGDYEQYF. The CDR3 DNA reads as TGCGCCAGCAGCCCCTGGGGAGACTACGAGCAGTACTTC.

The chain combines TRBV28 with TRBJ1-5; no clear D. Between the trimmed V and J ends, which lost 7 bases and 2 bases, there was a span of 12 bases. Germline assignment: CDR1 MDHEN and CDR2 SYDVKM. The CDR3 is 14 amino acids. The CDR3 sequence: CASNGGPRNQPQHF. CDR3 DNA: TGTGCCAGCAACGGAGGGCCCCGCAATCAGCCCCAGCATTTT.

V and J are TRBV3-1 and TRBJ2-1; TRBD2 aligns across 8 bases. The germline V gene encodes CDR1 LGHDT and CDR2 YNNKEL (reference sequence). With V trimmed by 2 bases and J by 3 bases, 6 bases remained unmatched. CDR3 length: 16 amino acids. This CDR3 reads CASSQSLAAYYNEQFF. As DNA, the CDR3 is TGTGCCAGCAGCCAATCACTAGCGGCCTACTACAATGAGCAGTTCTTC.

There are a few counts of this clonotype. V and J are TRBV29-1 and TRBJ2-1, with D unresolved. Per the germline V gene, CDR1 is SQVTM and CDR2 is ANQGSEA. Deletions cut 5 bases from V and 2 bases from J, with 10 bases between. CDR3 length equals 13 residues. The CDR3: CSVNRQAYNEQFF. Written as DNA, the CDR3 is TGCAGCGTTAATCGTCAGGCCTACAATGAGCAGTTCTTC.

The chain employs TRBV20-1 and TRBJ2-1, with TRBD2 matching 7 bases. Trimming took 2 bases from V and 10 from J; bases not matched to a gene: 5. The CDR3 covers 12 residues. Germline values: CDR1 DFQATT, CDR2 SNEGSKA (reference sequence). The CDR3 sequence is CSARRGEKEQFF. The CDR3 nucleotides are TGCAGTGCTAGACGGGGGGAAAAGGAGCAGTTCTTC.